This T cell receptor beta chain is from a study of blood T cell repertoires in COVID-19. Study context: The study drew acute and convalescent COVID-19 samples from the United States, Italy and Spain. T cells, B-cell-depleted T cells, or PBMCs supplied cDNA or gDNA.

Germline assignment: CDR1 MNHEY and CDR2 SVGAGI. The CDR3 is made up of 16 amino acids. V lost 0 bases to trimming and J lost 3 bases; unmatched junction nucleotides: 3. In Seattle, patients joined the study during active infection and were tracked longitudinally. The protocol was immunoSEQ multiplex PCR, while the TCRdb copy is restricted to in-frame clones and leaves out a portion. The table lists roughly 150,000 clones, over 90% of them singletons. Source material: peripheral blood. The source of this sequence is a woman aged 55-70 years with COVID-19, enrolled during active disease. This chain links TRBV6-5 with TRBJ1-5, with TRBD1 identical over 9 bases. The DNA of the CDR3 is TGTGCCAGCAGTTACTCCGGGACAGGGACCAATCAGCCCCAGCATTTT. Translation: CASSYSGTGTNQPQHF.